The 9 T cell receptor beta chains reported below all come from one sample, sequenced in a study of T-cell memory formation after mild COVID-19. TCRdb re-derived calls from the 5' RACE reads in MiXCR, one entry per CDR3 protein. Of 400,000 or so distinct CDR3 sequences detected, roughly 21% appear once; the ten largest clones hold roughly an eighth. The sequenced material came from PBMCs or a T cell subset sorted from them (not recorded which). The receptors come from an adult woman who had mild COVID-19 (a few samples of this study predate the infection). Cell type and time point are not known.

The chain is built from TRBV12-3 or TRBV12-4 and TRBJ1-2; D gene unclear. This CDR3 is built from 15 residues. Deletions cut 5 bases from V and 2 bases from J, with 15 bases between. The CDR3 bases are TGTGCCAGCAGTCCCGAGGTGGGGAGAAACTATGGCTACACCTTC. Translating gives CASSPEVGRNYGYTF.

The chain combines TRBV19 with TRBJ2-7; 11 positions agree with TRBD2. The CDR3 length is 17 residues. Germline V lookup: CDR1 LNHDA, CDR2 SQIVND (reference sequence). J gave up 5 bases and V 3 bases, and 12 bases lay outside the gene matches. The CDR3 is CASSIRASGRRLDEQYF. The CDR3 DNA is TGTGCCAGTAGTATCCGGGCTAGCGGGAGGAGACTAGACGAGCAGTACTTC.

The chain couples TRBV19 to TRBJ1-5; 9 bases are shared with TRBD1. V shed 4 bases and J 3 bases; nucleotides not matched to a gene: 7. In germline, CDR1 is LNHDA, CDR2 SQIVND (reference sequence). The CDR3 covers 16 residues. The CDR3 coding sequence is TGTGCCAGTAGTAGAAGGACAGGGGCAGACAATCAGCCCCAGCATTTT. It translates to CASSRRTGADNQPQHF.

The J gene is TRBJ1-2, the V gene TRBV4-1; 9 nucleotides line up with TRBD1. Germline CDR1 reads MGHRA; CDR2 reads YSYEKL. CDR3 length equals 16 residues. With 4 bases clipped from V and 6 bases from J, the junction kept 12 bases outside the gene matches. This CDR3 is CASSPEGGTGFDGYTF. The CDR3 DNA reads as TGCGCCAGCAGCCCTGAGGGTGGGACAGGGTTTGATGGCTACACCTTC.

In DNA, the CDR3 is TGTGCCAGCAGCCAACTGACAGGGCGAATTAACACCGGGGAGCTGTTTTTT. As protein: CASSQLTGRINTGELFF. The rearrangement joins TRBV3-1 to TRBJ2-2, with TRBD1 matching 7 bases. The CDR3 contains 17 residues. The germline V gene encodes CDR1 LGHDT and CDR2 YNNKEL (reference sequence). The trim removed 2 bases at V and 2 bases at J, leaving 8 bases unmatched.

This clonotype turned up a few times. The V gene is TRBV29-1, the J gene TRBJ2-7; 9 bases are a match to TRBD2. This CDR3 is built from 14 residues. In germline, CDR1 is SQVTM, CDR2 ANQGSEA. Germline trimming cut 6 bases from V and 0 bases from J; bases unmatched to any gene: 6. CDR3 sequence (DNA): TGCAGCGTGGTTGGAGCGGGGGGCTCCTACGAGCAGTACTTC. It yields the protein CSVVGAGGSYEQYF.

J is TRBJ2-1 and V is TRBV24-1, with D possibly matching TRBD1 (6 bases). Between the trimmed V and J ends, which lost 9 bases and 6 bases, there was a span of 17 bases. Looked up from germline, CDR1 is KGHDR and CDR2 is SFDVKD. CDR3 length equals 14 residues. The CDR3 sequence: CATGSLGTTNEQFF. CDR3 sequence (DNA): TGTGCCACCGGGAGCCTAGGGACAACCAATGAGCAGTTCTTC.

The chain uses TRBV5-1 and TRBJ2-1; 7 bases fit TRBD2. CDR1 and CDR2 from the germline V gene are SGHRS and YFSETQ. This CDR3 region has 18 residues. V dropped 3 bases and J dropped 9; count of bases not matched to a gene: 21. CDR3 bases: TGCGCCAGCAGCTGGGCACCCTCTACTAGCGTGGGGGGTGGTGAGCAGTTCTTC. This sequence encodes CASSWAPSTSVGGGEQFF.

This clonotype came up a few times. This CDR3 is CASSQLDRESGELFF. The CDR3 DNA sequence: TGTGCCAGCAGCCAATTAGACAGGGAGTCCGGGGAGCTGTTTTTT. The chain links TRBV14 to TRBJ2-2, with 7 bases that match TRBD1. V lost 2 bases to trimming and J lost 6 bases; unmatched junction nucleotides: 6. Germline CDR1 reads SGHDN; CDR2 reads FVKESK. The CDR3 is made up of 15 amino acids.